The clone carrying this TCR beta chain showed up just a few times. No antigen is known for it. Using its own MiXCR run on the RT-PCR reads, TCRdb lists one record per CDR3 protein. This table has about 520,000 distinct CDR3 sequences, roughly 7.6% appearing once. This CDR3 comprises 12 residues. V was clipped by 4 bases and J by 6 bases; unmatched bases: 5. Germline V gene sequence: CDR1 DFQATT, CDR2 SNEGSKA (reference sequence). These data belong to a study of response to subunit inactivated influenza vaccine. Study outcomes and limitations: There was a suggestion from the authors that each seasonal influenza vaccination recruits few new T cells.

This sample comprised PBMCs from blood, obtained roughly 24 months after vaccination. The receptor comes from a man aged 50-75 years who received an inactivated influenza vaccine. The genes are TRBV20-1 and TRBJ2-7; 8 bases agree with TRBD1. This CDR3 is CSANTGGPEQYF. The CDR3 DNA reads TGCAGTGCTAATACAGGGGGGCCCGAGCAGTACTTC.